What follows are 9 T cell receptor beta chains derived from one specimen sequenced in a study of post-analysis software for immune sequencing data. Study results and caveats: Patients used five TRBV segments, including TRBV5-6, TRBV5-1 and TRBV20-1, more often than controls.

These receptors lack a known antigen. TCR beta cDNA libraries included unique molecular identifiers. TCRdb reprocessed the PCR reads with MiXCR, giving one entry per CDR3 protein. This repertoire shows roughly 730,000 distinct CDR3 sequences, about 27% found once; its top ten account for about 0.5%. Sequenced: blood. The receptors were gathered from a girl aged 5-17 years with multiple sclerosis.

This clonotype occurred a few times. The chain couples TRBV20-1 to TRBJ2-5; weak D call: TRBD2 (5 bases). Germline CDR1 DFQATT, CDR2 SNEGSKA (reference sequence). The CDR3 loop spans 10 amino acids. V was shortened by 4 bases and J by 5 bases, with 5 bases between the two germline ends. Here the CDR3 reads CSATGETQYF. The CDR3 DNA is TGCAGTGCTACGGGGGAGACCCAGTACTTC.

This sequence joins TRBV20-1 and TRBJ1-5; D unresolved. V lost 3 bases and J lost 9, with 12 bases in between. In germline, CDR1 is DFQATT, CDR2 SNEGSKA (reference sequence). The CDR3 contains 12 residues. CDR3 sequence: CSASDLTRPQHF. In nucleotides, the CDR3 is TGCAGTGCTAGCGATCTGACCAGGCCCCAGCATTTT.

The V and J genes are TRBV15 and TRBJ1-1; D may be TRBD1 (5 bases). The V gene lost 4 bases and the J gene lost 0 bases, with 18 bases spanning the gap. The CDR3 length is 17 residues. Germline CDR1 is LNHNV and CDR2 is YYDKDF (reference sequence). CDR3 nucleotides: TGTGCCACCAGCACATCAGTGCAGGGTGTCATGAACACTGAAGCTTTCTTT. It encodes CATSTSVQGVMNTEAFF. The full variable domain, in which reference TRBV15 and TRBJ1-1 provide the parts outside the CDR3, is DAMVIQNPRYQVTQFGKPVTLSCSQTLNHNVMYWYQQKSSQAPKLLFHYYDKDFNNEADTPDNFQSRRPNTSFCFLDIRSPGLGDTAMYLCATSTSVQGVMNTEAFFGQGTRLTVV.

The V call is TRBV15, the J call TRBJ2-5; maybe TRBD2 (5 bases). The J call could be wrong; TRBJ2-7 is a better fit for the DNA end. The CDR3 spans 14 residues. From germline, CDR1 is LNHNV and CDR2 YYDKDF (reference sequence). This CDR3 reads CATSRVRGRHEQYF. The DNA of the CDR3 is TGTGCCACCAGCAGGGTTAGAGGGCGGCACGAGCAGTACTTC.

This clonotype was seen only once. A much larger clone sits a single nucleotide away, making a read error possible. The J gene is TRBJ2-5, the V gene TRBV6-5; the match to TRBD2 covers 12 bases. This CDR3 region has 16 residues. Germline CDR1 reads MNHEY; CDR2 reads SVGAGI. The CDR3 region has the DNA TGTGTCAGCAGTTACGGACGGCTAGCGGGGGGGCGGAGCCAGTACTTC. This codes for CVSSYGRLAGGRSQYF.

This clonotype was detected a few times. This chain connects TRBV5-1 to TRBJ2-3, with D perhaps matching TRBD1 (7 bases). The V gene's germline CDR1 is SGHRS and CDR2 YFSETQ. Trimming pared 4 bases from V and 1 base from J, leaving 22 bases between. The CDR3 consists of 18 residues. The CDR3 DNA is TGCGCCAGCAGCGACTCCGGGACAGCCTGGGGGGGCACAGATACGCAGTATTTT. This translates into CASSDSGTAWGGTDTQYF. The variable domain in full, with the rest retrieved from reference TRBV5-1 and TRBJ2-3, is KAGVTQTPRYLIKTRGQQVTLSCSPISGHRSVSWYQQTPGQGLQFLFEYFSETQRNKGNFPGRFSGRQFSNSRSEMNVSTLELGDSALYLCASSDSGTAWGGTDTQYFGPGTRLTVL.

Regarding this clonotype: Lacking the conserved final phenylalanine or tryptophan, this CDR3 likely reflects a read error. CDR3 coding DNA: TGTGCCAGCAGTAATAATATCGGCTACGAGCAGTACCTC. It translates to CASSNNIGYEQYL. J is TRBJ2-4 and V is TRBV6-5, with D hard to call. The DNA end lines up better with TRBJ2-7; the J call may be wrong. The CDR3 contains 13 residues. Germline lookup yields CDR1 MNHEY and CDR2 SVGAGI.

This chain uses TRBV7-2 with TRBJ1-1, with unresolved D. This CDR3 is 17 amino acids long. Germline V gene sequence: CDR1 SGHTA, CDR2 FQGNSA. The V and J ends lost 3 bases and 0 bases respectively, with 17 bases between them. Here the CDR3 DNA reads TGTGCCAGCAGCTTTAGAGTACAGCCTTTTATGAACACTGAAGCTTTCTTT. Encoded protein: CASSFRVQPFMNTEAFF. Supplemented by reference TRBV7-2 and TRBJ1-1, the full variable domain reads GAGVSQSPSNKVTEKGKDVELRCDPISGHTALYWYRQSLGQGLEFLIYFQGNSAPDKSGLPSDRFSAERTGGSVSTLTIQRTQQEDSAVYLCASSFRVQPFMNTEAFFGQGTRLTVV.

The chain carries TRBV20-1 and TRBJ2-1; 10 bases line up with TRBD1. Germline lookup yields CDR1 DFQATT and CDR2 SNEGSKA (reference sequence). V trimming: 1 base; J trimming: 2 bases; junction bases outside the gene matches: 11. The CDR3 runs to 18 residues. CDR3 DNA sequence: TGCAGTGCTAGAGGTCCGAGGGGGACAGGGGTCACCTACAATGAGCAGTTCTTC. This codes for CSARGPRGTGVTYNEQFF.